Sequencing of this T cell receptor beta chain was carried out in a study of cytomegalovirus exposure and HLA in healthy donors. 13 Jbeta primers and 60 Vbeta primers were used for the PCR. TCRdb's copy holds only in-frame clones and misses some; the assay was immunoSEQ multiplex PCR. This table holds approximately 170,000 clones, approximately 80% found once. Whole-study results and caveats: The authors confirmed in vitro that a few CMV-associated chains were specific for CMV antigens.

With V trimmed by 6 bases and J by 1 base, 4 bases remained unmatched. CDR1 is SGHTA, CDR2 FQGNSA, per germline. CDR3 length equals 15 residues. A word on this clone: What it recognizes is unknown. Other DNA sequences from this sample encode an identical CDR3 as well.

This TCR came from a woman between 35 and 50 years old in good health and CMV-seropositive. V usage is TRBV7-2 and J usage is TRBJ2-7, with TRBD2 identical over 12 bases. Specimen: PBMCs. The CDR3 DNA is TGTGCCAGCAGAACTGGACTAGCGGGATCCTACGAGCAGTACTTC. Its protein product is CASRTGLAGSYEQYF. The full variable domain, with the rest looked up from reference TRBV7-2 and TRBJ2-7, is GAGVSQSPSNKVTEKGKDVELRCDPISGHTALYWYRQSLGQGLEFLIYFQGNSAPDKSGLPSDRFSAERTGGSVSTLTIQRTQQEDSAVYLCASRTGLAGSYEQYFGPGTRLTVT.